Below are 2 T cell receptor beta chains sequenced from a single sample in a study of blood T cell repertoires in COVID-19. Clones were sequenced by immunoSEQ multiplex PCR, and TCRdb holds only the in-frame ones, with some missing. This table holds under 300,000 clones, over 75% found once. Sample: peripheral blood. The receptors come from a human donor in a cohort sampled during active COVID-19.

The chain joins TRBV5-1 to TRBJ2-3; no clear D. The germline V gene encodes CDR1 SGHRS and CDR2 YFSETQ. CDR3 size: 15 residues. V was clipped by 0 bases and J by 1 base, with 9 bases between them. CDR3 DNA: TGCGCCAGCAGCTTGGATACGGGTCGCACAGATACGCAGTATTTT. As protein: CASSLDTGRTDTQYF.

The CDR3 spells CARTETGERLYNSPLHF. The CDR3 DNA is TGTGCCAGGACCGAAACTGGCGAGCGTTTATATAATTCACCCCTCCACTTT. This sequence joins TRBV27 and TRBJ1-6; D unclear. The CDR3 sequence is 17 residues long. The V and J ends lost 9 bases and 4 bases respectively, with 22 bases between them. Germline V CDR1 and CDR2: MNHEY, SMNVEV (reference sequence).